This TCR beta chain came from a study of shared clonotypes between healthy human individuals. Study-wide results and caveats: When naive CD4 clonotypes were compared across a few donors, 4% to 6.5% were shared.

CD45RO-negative, CCR7-positively selected cells formed the naive CD8 fraction, excluding terminally differentiated effector memory CD45RA+ cells. The assay was immunoSEQ multiplex PCR, and TCRdb's table has in-frame clones only and misses some. The sample has roughly 2.1 million clones, about 92% seen once. Concerning this clone itself: Its antigen is not identified.

This sequence originates from a man aged 18 to 30 in good health. Some clones in this sample may be carry-over from other donors' samples. The sequencing input was naive CD8+ T cells from PBMCs.

This chain's CDR3 is CASSPRAGEPGEQFF. CDR3 bases: TGTGCCAGCAGCCCCCGAGCGGGAGAGCCGGGTGAGCAGTTCTTC. This rearrangement joins TRBV7-3 to TRBJ2-1, with 8 bases fitting TRBD2. The CDR3 loop spans 15 amino acids. V lost 5 bases, J lost 9 bases, and 12 bases stayed unmatched. Looked up from germline, CDR1 is SGHTA and CDR2 is FQGTGA.